A single sample gave rise to the 28 T cell receptor beta chains below, sequenced in a study of T cell responses to AZD1222 COVID-19 vaccine. Generated by immunoSEQ multiplex PCR, the TCRdb table keeps only in-frame clones and is missing some. The table shows roughly 150,000 clones, with about nine tenths occurring only once. The specimen comprised peripheral blood, sampled 28 days after the second AZD1222 dose. The receptor set was obtained from an adult who received the AZD1222 COVID-19 vaccine.

This rearrangement joins TRBV9 to TRBJ1-6; D unresolved. V was clipped by 2 bases and J by 7 bases, with 7 bases between them. The CDR3 length is 13 residues. Per the germline V gene, CDR1 is SGDLS and CDR2 is YYNGEE. The CDR3 DNA reads TGTGCCAGCAGCGTGTATGAAAATTCACCCCTCCACTTT. It specifies CASSVYENSPLHF.

This chain connects TRBV20-1 to TRBJ1-2; tentatively, D is TRBD1 (5 bases). The CDR3 runs 13 residues. Germline loops: CDR1 DFQATT, CDR2 SNEGSKA (reference sequence). Deletions cut 3 bases from V and 8 bases from J, with 16 bases between. CDR3: CSASGGLSGGYTF. CDR3 DNA sequence: TGCAGTGCTAGTGGGGGACTGTCCGGGGGCTACACCTTC.

The chain couples TRBV5-1 to TRBJ1-4, with D perhaps matching TRBD1 (6 bases). In germline, CDR1 is SGHRS, CDR2 YFSETQ. Trimming shortened V by 2 bases and J by 8 bases, and 19 bases separated the two germline ends. This CDR3 is 16 amino acids long. The CDR3 sequence: CASSLNYGTNTEKLFF. CDR3 DNA sequence: TGCGCCAGCAGCTTAAACTACGGGACAAATACCGAAAAACTGTTTTTT.

The rearrangement uses TRBV15 and TRBJ1-1, with D hard to call. CDR3 size: 13 residues. Germline V gives CDR1 LNHNV, CDR2 YYDKDF (reference sequence). The V and J ends lost 6 bases and 1 base respectively, with 9 bases between them. The CDR3 nucleotides are TGTGCCACCAGGGGATACGGGAACACTGAAGCTTTCTTT. Translated: CATRGYGNTEAFF.

This rearrangement joins TRBV12-5 to TRBJ1-6; 9 nucleotides agree with TRBD1. From germline, CDR1 is LGHNT and CDR2 FRNRAP. J gave up 10 bases and V 1 base, and 8 bases lay outside the gene matches. The CDR3 consists of 16 residues. The CDR3 spells CASGLDTGTGLSPLHF. The CDR3 nucleotides read TGTGCTAGTGGTTTGGATACCGGGACAGGGCTATCACCCCTCCACTTT.

The J gene is TRBJ1-2, the V gene TRBV5-5; possibly TRBD1 for D (6 bases). Germline V gene lookup returns CDR1 SGHKS and CDR2 YYEKEE (reference sequence). The CDR3 is made up of 15 amino acids. V was cut by 5 bases and J by 6 bases, with 20 bases left in between. The CDR3 reads CASRQTTDRYHGYTF. The CDR3 DNA sequence: TGTGCCAGCAGACAAACAACGGACAGATACCATGGCTACACCTTC. Full variable domain (missing parts from reference TRBV5-5 and TRBJ1-2): DAGVTQSPTHLIKTRGQQVTLRCSPISGHKSVSWYQQVLGQGPQFIFQYYEKEERGRGNFPDRFSARQFPNYSSELNVNALLLGDSALYLCASRQTTDRYHGYTFGSGTRLTVV.

The rearrangement links TRBV5-1 to TRBJ2-7; D is unclear. CDR3 length: 14 residues. The germline V gene has CDR1 SGHRS and CDR2 YFSETQ. Trimming pared 2 bases from V and 3 bases from J, leaving 12 bases between. As DNA, the CDR3 is TGCGCCAGCAGCTTCCTACAGAACAGCTACGAGCAGTACTTC. Translating gives CASSFLQNSYEQYF.

The genes are TRBV6-5 and TRBJ1-1; 10 nucleotides align to TRBD1. V was clipped by 6 bases and J by 8 bases; unmatched bases: 6. Germline CDR1 and CDR2: MNHEY and SVGAGI. There are 13 residues in the CDR3. DNA for the CDR3: TGTGCCAGCAGACGGGACAGGGGAGGAGAAGCTTTCTTT. It is translated as CASRRDRGGEAFF.

The chain combines TRBV5-5 with TRBJ2-7; D gene ambiguous. The V gene's germline CDR1 is SGHKS and CDR2 YYEKEE (reference sequence). The CDR3 has 13 amino acids. Trimming cost V 7 bases and J 0 bases, with 11 bases left between them. CDR3 loop: CASDLGYSYEQYF. The CDR3 DNA sequence: TGTGCCAGCGATTTAGGATACTCCTACGAGCAGTACTTC.

This chain uses TRBV6-4 with TRBJ1-1; 8 positions match TRBD1. CDR1 is MRHNA and CDR2 is SNTAGT in the germline V gene. The CDR3 is made up of 15 amino acids. The V gene end was trimmed by 5 bases and the J gene end by 0 bases; junction bases not matched to a gene: 5. CDR3 sequence (DNA): TGTGCCAGCAGTACGCCAGGGGGCCTGAACACTGAAGCTTTCTTT. Translation gives CASSTPGGLNTEAFF.

The chain links TRBV6-5 to TRBJ1-3; D is uncertain. With 6 bases removed from V and 2 bases from J, the gap between germline ends came to 5 bases. The CDR3 is made up of 12 amino acids. Germline lookup yields CDR1 MNHEY and CDR2 SVGAGI. The CDR3 nucleotides read TGTGCCAGCAGATCCCCTGGAAACACCATATATTTT. Translating gives CASRSPGNTIYF.

The CDR3 DNA is TGTGCCAGCAGTGTCGGGGCGAGGGACGAGCAGTACTTC. This encodes CASSVGARDEQYF. The V and J genes are TRBV25-1 and TRBJ2-7, with D perhaps matching TRBD1 or TRBD2 (5 bases each). Germline CDR1 reads MGHDK; CDR2 reads SYGVNS. This CDR3 has 13 amino acids. V gave up 4 bases and J gave up 5 bases, with 12 bases separating them.

V usage is TRBV5-6 and J usage is TRBJ1-1; 8 positions match TRBD1. The trim removed 0 bases at V and 4 bases at J, leaving 2 bases unmatched. This CDR3 is built from 14 residues. Germline CDR1 and CDR2: SGHDT and YYEEEE. The CDR3 DNA follows: TGTGCCAGCAGCTTGGGGACAGGGTTCACTGAAGCTTTCTTT. It yields the protein CASSLGTGFTEAFF.

This clone was counted a single time. The chain carries TRBV6-1 and TRBJ2-3; 7 bases agree with TRBD2. The CDR3 runs to 16 residues. Losses at the gene ends were 4 bases for V and 1 base for J; bases not matched to a gene: 8. From germline, CDR1 is MNHNS and CDR2 SASEGT. CDR3 loop: CASSGGAGVGTDTQYF. CDR3 coding DNA: TGTGCCAGCAGTGGAGGGGCGGGAGTTGGCACAGATACGCAGTATTTT.

The chain uses TRBV9 and TRBJ1-6, with D perhaps matching TRBD1 (5 bases). The V gene lost 3 bases and the J gene lost 9 bases, with 10 bases spanning the gap. This CDR3 is 13 amino acids long. The germline CDR1 and CDR2 sequences are SGDLS and YYNGEE. The CDR3 coding sequence is TGTGCCAGCAGCGCTGGGGGGATTTCACCCCTCCACTTT. Amino acids: CASSAGGISPLHF.

The chain employs TRBV5-1 and TRBJ2-7, with 9 bases that match TRBD1. Germline CDR1 and CDR2: SGHRS and YFSETQ. J was trimmed by 4 bases and V by 4 bases; bases with no gene match: 9. The CDR3 length is 15 residues. The CDR3 DNA reads TGCGCCAGCAGCCCCCCGGGACAGGGAGGGTACGAGCAGTACTTC. This codes for CASSPPGQGGYEQYF.

The chain couples TRBV6-6 to TRBJ2-3; possibly TRBD1 for D (6 bases). Looked up from germline, CDR1 is MNHNY and CDR2 is SVGAGI (reference sequence). V was pared by 7 bases and J by 1 base, with 12 bases between. The CDR3 is made up of 14 amino acids. The CDR3 DNA sequence: TGTGCCAGCATCAAAAAGGGGGGCACAGATACGCAGTATTTT. Its translation is CASIKKGGTDTQYF.

The J gene is TRBJ2-2, the V gene TRBV5-1; D possibly corresponds to TRBD2 (6 bases). The CDR3 contains 15 residues. Deletions cut 2 bases from V and 0 bases from J, with 8 bases between. Germline assignment: CDR1 SGHRS and CDR2 YFSETQ. The CDR3 protein is CASSFAGSNTGELFF. In DNA form, the CDR3 reads TGCGCCAGCAGCTTCGCGGGGTCGAACACCGGGGAGCTGTTTTTT.

The chain is built from TRBV2 and TRBJ2-1, with 10 bases identical to TRBD1. The germline V gene has CDR1 SNHLY and CDR2 FYNNEI. The CDR3 totals 16 residues. The V gene end was trimmed by 2 bases and the J gene end by 8 bases; junction bases not matched to a gene: 9. CDR3: CASSEMGTGVFDEQFF. The CDR3 coding sequence is TGTGCCAGCAGTGAAATGGGGACAGGGGTGTTCGATGAGCAGTTCTTC.

This chain connects TRBV6-9 to TRBJ1-1; D remains ambiguous. Germline V gives CDR1 MNHGY, CDR2 SVAAGI. Trimming took off 4 bases at V and 10 bases at J, with 10 bases between the two ends. The CDR3 contains 11 residues. Here the CDR3 reads CASSSPTGAFF. CDR3 sequence (DNA): TGTGCCAGCAGTTCCCCGACCGGAGCTTTCTTT.

This chain links TRBV27 with TRBJ2-7, with D possibly being TRBD2 (6 bases). Germline V gene data show CDR1 as MNHEY and CDR2 as SMNVEV (reference sequence). The CDR3 has 12 residues. The V end lost 6 bases, the J end lost 2 bases, and 8 bases lay between the germline ends. CDR3 bases: TGTGCCAGCAGCCCGGGGGCCTACGAGCAGTACTTC. This translates into CASSPGAYEQYF.

This clone was seen a few times. Written as DNA, the CDR3 is TGTGCCACCAGCAGGGGGGATGCTAGCGGGAGGGCCGGGGAGACCCAGTACTTC. This codes for CATSRGDASGRAGETQYF. The chain combines TRBV15 with TRBJ2-5; TRBD2 aligns across 12 bases. Unmatched junction bases numbered 13, after V lost 3 bases and J lost 5 bases. The CDR3 is 18 amino acids. Germline V gene sequence: CDR1 LNHNV, CDR2 YYDKDF (reference sequence).

The chain is built from TRBV3-1 (or the pseudogene TRBV3-2) and TRBJ2-2; no clear D. The germline V gene encodes CDR1 LGHDT and CDR2 YNNKEL (reference sequence). Trimming left V 4 bases short and J 8 bases short, with 14 bases between. CDR3 length equals 14 residues. CDR3 bases: TGTGCCAGCAGCCCTGGACCGTACGTGGGGGAGCTGTTTTTT. Encoded protein: CASSPGPYVGELFF.

The rearrangement joins TRBV5-4 to TRBJ1-1, with TRBD1 matching 10 bases. With V trimmed by 4 bases and J by 6 bases, 15 bases remained unmatched. The V gene's germline CDR1 is SGHNT and CDR2 YYREEE (reference sequence). The CDR3 is 17 amino acids. The DNA of the CDR3 is TGTGCCAGCAGCGCCCGCCATAACGGACAGGGGGTTGCTGAAGCTTTCTTT. It translates to CASSARHNGQGVAEAFF.

CDR3 in amino acids: CASRERKDFGELFF. The CDR3 nucleotides are TGTGCCAGTAGAGAACGGAAAGATTTCGGGGAGCTGTTTTTT. The chain uses TRBV19 and TRBJ2-2, with D unresolved. The V and J ends lost 6 bases and 7 bases respectively, with 15 bases between them. The CDR3 runs to 14 residues. From germline, CDR1 is LNHDA and CDR2 SQIVND (reference sequence).

The V call is TRBV19, the J call TRBJ1-1, with 7 bases lining up with TRBD1. This CDR3 contains 15 residues. With 7 bases clipped from V and 3 bases from J, the junction kept 11 bases outside the gene matches. The germline V gene has CDR1 LNHDA and CDR2 SQIVND (reference sequence). CDR3 amino acids: CASTSTGAVDTEAFF. In DNA, the CDR3 is TGTGCCAGTACCTCTACAGGGGCAGTGGACACTGAAGCTTTCTTT.

This clone showed up just once. The chain carries TRBV28 and TRBJ1-2; no firm D call. In germline, CDR1 is MDHEN, CDR2 SYDVKM. This CDR3 is 16 amino acids long. Trimming stripped 2 bases from V and 0 bases from J, with 13 bases between. This CDR3 reads CASSLIPIDSNYGYTF. In nucleotides, the CDR3 is TGTGCCAGCAGTTTAATACCCATCGACTCTAACTATGGCTACACCTTC.

On this clone itself: One end of the junction varies from germline; a read error may be responsible. The chain is built from TRBV5-1 and TRBJ2-7; 7 nucleotides align to TRBD1. The germline CDR1 and CDR2 sequences are SGHRS and YFSETQ. This CDR3 is 15 amino acids long. The CDR3 sequence: CASSLEGAPSNEQYF. CDR3 nucleotides: TGCGCCAGCAGCTTGGAGGGGGCTCCCTCCAACGAGCAGTACTTC.